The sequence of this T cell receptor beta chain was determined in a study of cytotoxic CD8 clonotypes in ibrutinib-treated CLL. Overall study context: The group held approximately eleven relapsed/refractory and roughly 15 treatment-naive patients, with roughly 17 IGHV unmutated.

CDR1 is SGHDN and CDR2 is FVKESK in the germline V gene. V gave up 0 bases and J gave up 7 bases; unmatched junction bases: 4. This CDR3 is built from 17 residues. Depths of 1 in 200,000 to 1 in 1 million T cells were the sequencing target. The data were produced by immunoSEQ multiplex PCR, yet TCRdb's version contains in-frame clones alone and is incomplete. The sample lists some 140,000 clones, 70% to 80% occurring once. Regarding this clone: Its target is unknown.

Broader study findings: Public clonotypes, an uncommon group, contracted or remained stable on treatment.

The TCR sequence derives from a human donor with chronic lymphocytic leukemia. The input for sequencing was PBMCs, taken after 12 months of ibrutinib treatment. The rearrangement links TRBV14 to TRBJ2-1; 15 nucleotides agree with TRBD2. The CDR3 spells CASSQDWGLAGGNEQFF. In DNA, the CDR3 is TGTGCCAGCAGCCAAGATTGGGGACTAGCGGGAGGAAATGAGCAGTTCTTC.